The present T cell receptor (beta chain) was sequenced within a study of lymphopenia after photon versus proton radiotherapy. There are 15 residues in the CDR3. The V end was cut by 1 base, the J end by 7 bases, with 16 bases between. Germline V gene sequence: CDR1 MNHEY, CDR2 SVGAGI. Clones were sequenced by immunoSEQ multiplex PCR, and TCRdb holds only the in-frame ones, with some missing. The sample carries about 58,000 clones, less than 85% recorded once. Study-wide points: Authors raise, but do not show, better survival with proton therapy.

This clone has just a few counts. Its antigen remains unknown. Sequences were derived from peripheral blood, sampled from a patient treated with proton-based radiotherapy. This TCR came from a man in his 60s with pancreatic cancer. This chain joins TRBV6-5 and TRBJ1-1; D is perhaps TRBD1 (5 bases). The CDR3 sequence is CASSYFWRGRHEAFF. DNA of the CDR3: TGTGCCAGCAGTTACTTCTGGAGGGGCCGCCATGAAGCTTTCTTT.